The entry below describes one T cell receptor beta chain. V lost 0 bases, J lost 4 bases, and 8 bases lay in between. This CDR3 has 14 amino acids. Germline loops: CDR1 SGHKS, CDR2 YYEKEE (reference sequence). Authors' analysis steps: Estimation of nucleated cell counts relied on the amplification of reference gene primers. Using immunoSEQ multiplex PCR, the repertoire was profiled, and TCRdb retains in-frame clones only, with some absent. V and J calls and clone size are as listed in that table; D and trimming were resolved from the DNA. Here the sample spans some 260,000 clones, about nine tenths being singletons. The Seattle site enrolled patients during active infection and followed them longitudinally. This specimen belongs to a study of blood T cell repertoires in COVID-19. The overall study: The United States, Italy and Spain were the sources of the acute and convalescent COVID-19 samples. PBMCs, B-cell-depleted T cells, or T cells provided the cDNA or gDNA that made up the material.

The source of this sequence is a woman between 25 and 40 years old with COVID-19, enrolled during active disease. The rearrangement joins TRBV5-5 to TRBJ1-5, with D unresolved. Sequencing input: peripheral blood. The CDR3 region has the DNA TGTGCCAGCAGCTTGGTGGGCGATAATCAGCCCCAGCATTTT. Its translation: CASSLVGDNQPQHF.